The 2 T cell receptor beta chains below come from one sample, sequenced in a study of blood T cells in healthy people across ages. A sample-barcoded 5' primer and a J-beta primer mix were used in a second PCR of about 7 to 12 cycles. From the 5' RACE reads, TCRdb called clonotypes with MiXCR, one entry per CDR3 protein. Counted here are fewer than 800,000 distinct CDR3 sequences, around 20% occurring once; the ten biggest clones make up more than 3%. What was sequenced was blood. The receptors were gathered from a man between 65 and 79 years old in good health.

This chain links TRBV12-3 or TRBV12-4 with TRBJ1-4, with a weak D call TRBD1 (5 bases). The CDR3 extends over 16 amino acids. Trimming removed 5 bases at V and 8 bases at J, with 21 bases between. The CDR3 loop reads CASSPSASGWGEKLFF. CDR3 in DNA: TGTGCCAGCAGTCCTTCGGCGTCAGGGTGGGGGGAAAAACTGTTTTTT.

Written as DNA, the CDR3 is TGCAGCGTTGTCGGAGAATACACTGAAGCTTTCTTT. Protein product: CSVVGEYTEAFF. The chain recombines TRBV29-1 with TRBJ1-1; D gene uncertain. CDR3 size: 12 residues. CDR1 SQVTM and CDR2 ANQGSEA come from the germline V gene. V lost 4 bases and J lost 3, with 9 bases in between.